This section outlines one T cell receptor beta chain sequence together with its context. Its antigen is not known. The data were obtained in a study of beta chain features in type 1 diabetes. The study's findings and limits: Shorter TCRB CDR3s, moderately but significantly so, were found in Type 1 diabetes patients in all four CD4+ subsets.

Per donor, one heparinised blood draw averaged about 116 mL. Isolated RNA was reverse transcribed in full, so expressed TCRB transcripts were sequenced. Only in-frame clones appear in the TCRdb table, and some are missing; sequencing was by immunoSEQ multiplex PCR. This sample has 600,000 to 750,000 clones, with around 12% found just once. CDR1 and CDR2 (germline): MNHEY, SMNVEV (reference sequence). V trimming: 1 base; J trimming: 1 base; junction bases outside the gene matches: 4. The CDR3 length is 16 residues. V and J are TRBV27 and TRBJ2-5; 9 nucleotides match TRBD1. Specimen: naive CD4+ T cells from blood. The sequence came from a man in his thirties or forties with type 1 diabetes. In DNA, the CDR3 is TGTGCCAGCAGTTTATATGGGACAGGGCTCCAAGAGACCCAGTACTTC. This translates into CASSLYGTGLQETQYF.